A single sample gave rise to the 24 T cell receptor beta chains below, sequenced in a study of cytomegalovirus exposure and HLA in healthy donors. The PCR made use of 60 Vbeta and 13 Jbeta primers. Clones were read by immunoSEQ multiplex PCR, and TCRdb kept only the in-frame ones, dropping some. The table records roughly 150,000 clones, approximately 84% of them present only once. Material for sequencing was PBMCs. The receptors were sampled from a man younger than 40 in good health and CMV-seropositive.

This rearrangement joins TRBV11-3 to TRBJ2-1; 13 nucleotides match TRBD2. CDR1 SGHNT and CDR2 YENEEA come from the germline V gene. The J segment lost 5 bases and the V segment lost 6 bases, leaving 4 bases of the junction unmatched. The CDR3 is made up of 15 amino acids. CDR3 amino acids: CASRPGTSGDNEQFF. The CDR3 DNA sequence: TGTGCCAGCAGACCAGGGACTAGCGGGGACAATGAGCAGTTCTTC.

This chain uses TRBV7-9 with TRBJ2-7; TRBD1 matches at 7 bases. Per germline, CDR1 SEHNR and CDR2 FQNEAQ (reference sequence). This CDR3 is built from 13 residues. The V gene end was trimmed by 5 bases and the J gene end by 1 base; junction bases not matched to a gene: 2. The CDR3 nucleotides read TGTGCCAGCAGCCGACAGGGTTCCTACGAGCAGTACGTC. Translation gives CASSRQGSYEQYV.

The chain's CDR3 is CASSPGVYSNQPQHF. Here the CDR3 DNA reads TGTGCCAGCAGTCCCGGGGTCTATAGCAATCAGCCCCAGCATTTT. V is TRBV6-6 and J is TRBJ1-5, with D hard to call. The ends were cut back, 5 bases at V and 0 bases at J, with 11 bases in the middle. CDR3 length equals 15 residues. Germline CDR1 MNHNY, CDR2 SVGAGI (reference sequence).

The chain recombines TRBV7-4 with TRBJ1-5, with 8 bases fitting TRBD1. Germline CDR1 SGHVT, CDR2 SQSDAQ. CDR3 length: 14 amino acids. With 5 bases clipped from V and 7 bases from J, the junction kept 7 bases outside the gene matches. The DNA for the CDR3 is TGTGCCAGCAGCCCTCGACAGGGGAGGCAGCCCCAGCATTTT. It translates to CASSPRQGRQPQHF.

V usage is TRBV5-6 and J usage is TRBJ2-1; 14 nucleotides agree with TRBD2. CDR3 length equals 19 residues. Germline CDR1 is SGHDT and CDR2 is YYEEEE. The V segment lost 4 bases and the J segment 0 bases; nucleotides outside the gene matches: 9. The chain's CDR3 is CASSQTSGRATSSYNEQFF. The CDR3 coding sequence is TGTGCCAGCAGCCAGACTAGCGGGAGGGCTACGAGCTCCTACAATGAGCAGTTCTTC.

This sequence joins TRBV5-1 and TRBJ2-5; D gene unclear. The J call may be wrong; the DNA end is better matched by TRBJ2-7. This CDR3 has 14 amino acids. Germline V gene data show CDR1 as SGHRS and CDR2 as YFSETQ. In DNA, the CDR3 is TGCGCCAGCAGCTTGCCGGCAGCAGGATACGAGCAGTACTTC. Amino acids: CASSLPAAGYEQYF.

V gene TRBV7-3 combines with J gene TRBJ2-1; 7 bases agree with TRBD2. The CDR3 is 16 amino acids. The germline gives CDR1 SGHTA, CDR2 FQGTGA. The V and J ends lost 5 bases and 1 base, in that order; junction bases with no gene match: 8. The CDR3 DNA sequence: TGTGCCAGCAGCCCGATGACTAGCTCATCCTACAATGAGCAGTTCTTC. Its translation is CASSPMTSSSYNEQFF.

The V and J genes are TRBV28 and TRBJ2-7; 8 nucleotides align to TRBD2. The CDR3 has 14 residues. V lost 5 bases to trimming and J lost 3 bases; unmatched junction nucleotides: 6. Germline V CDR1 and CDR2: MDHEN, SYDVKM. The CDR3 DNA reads TGTGCCAGCAGTCCGGGGGGGAGTATCTACGAGCAGTACGTC. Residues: CASSPGGSIYEQYV.

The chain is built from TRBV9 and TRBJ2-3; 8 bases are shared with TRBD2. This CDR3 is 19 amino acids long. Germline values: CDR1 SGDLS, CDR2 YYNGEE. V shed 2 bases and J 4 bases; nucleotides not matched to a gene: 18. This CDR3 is CASSVLPSEGAGASDTQYF. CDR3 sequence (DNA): TGTGCCAGCAGCGTTTTGCCGTCGGAAGGAGCGGGAGCCTCAGATACGCAGTATTTT. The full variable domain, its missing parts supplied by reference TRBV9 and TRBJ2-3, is DSGVTQTPKHLITATGQRVTLRCSPRSGDLSVYWYQQSLDQGLQFLIQYYNGEERAKGNILERFSAQQFPDLHSELNLSSLELGDSALYFCASSVLPSEGAGASDTQYFGPGTRLTVL.

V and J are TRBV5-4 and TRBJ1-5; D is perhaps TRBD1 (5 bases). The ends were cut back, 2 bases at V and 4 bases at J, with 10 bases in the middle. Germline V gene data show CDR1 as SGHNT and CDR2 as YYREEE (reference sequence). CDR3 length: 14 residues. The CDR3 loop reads CASSLMGGNQPQHF. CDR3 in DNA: TGTGCCAGCAGCTTAATGGGGGGAAATCAGCCCCAGCATTTT.

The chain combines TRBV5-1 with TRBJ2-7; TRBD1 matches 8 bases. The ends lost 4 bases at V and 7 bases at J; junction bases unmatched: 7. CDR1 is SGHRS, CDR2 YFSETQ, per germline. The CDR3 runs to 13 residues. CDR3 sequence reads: CASSAYRGTEQYV. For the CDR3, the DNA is TGCGCCAGCAGCGCTTACAGGGGGACGGAGCAGTACGTC.

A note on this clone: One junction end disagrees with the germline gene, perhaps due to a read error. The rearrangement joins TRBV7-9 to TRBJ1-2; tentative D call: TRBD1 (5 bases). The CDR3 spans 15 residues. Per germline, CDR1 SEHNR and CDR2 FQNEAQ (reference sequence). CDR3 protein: CSSSLGLGEAYGYTF. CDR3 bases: TGTTCCAGCAGCTTAGGGTTAGGGGAAGCCTATGGCTACACCTTC.

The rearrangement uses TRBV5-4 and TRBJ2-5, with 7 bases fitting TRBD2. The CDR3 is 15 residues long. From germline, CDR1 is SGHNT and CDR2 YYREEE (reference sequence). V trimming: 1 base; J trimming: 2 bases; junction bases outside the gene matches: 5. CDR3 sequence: CASSLKAGAQETQYF. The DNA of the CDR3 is TGTGCCAGCAGCTTGAAGGCGGGAGCTCAAGAGACCCAGTACTTC.

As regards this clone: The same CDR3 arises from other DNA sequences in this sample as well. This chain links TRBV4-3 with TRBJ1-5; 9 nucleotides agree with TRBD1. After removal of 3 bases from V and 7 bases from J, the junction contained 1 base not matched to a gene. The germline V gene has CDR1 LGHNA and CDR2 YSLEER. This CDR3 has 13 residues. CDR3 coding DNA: TGCGCCAGCAGCCAGGACAGGGGCCAGCCCCAGCATTTT. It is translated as CASSQDRGQPQHF.

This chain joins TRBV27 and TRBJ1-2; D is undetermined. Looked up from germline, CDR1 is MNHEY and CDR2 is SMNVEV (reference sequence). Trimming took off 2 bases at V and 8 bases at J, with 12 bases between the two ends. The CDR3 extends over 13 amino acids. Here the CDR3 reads CASSLRGKEGYTF. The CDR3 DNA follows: TGTGCCAGCAGTTTACGCGGGAAAGAGGGCTACACCTTC.

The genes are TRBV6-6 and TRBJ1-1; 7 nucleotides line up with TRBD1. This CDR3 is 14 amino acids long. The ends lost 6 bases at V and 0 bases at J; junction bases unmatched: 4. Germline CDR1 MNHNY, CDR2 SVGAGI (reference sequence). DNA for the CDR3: TGTGCCAGCAGACCGGGACAGTTGAACACTGAAGCTTTCTTT. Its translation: CASRPGQLNTEAFF.

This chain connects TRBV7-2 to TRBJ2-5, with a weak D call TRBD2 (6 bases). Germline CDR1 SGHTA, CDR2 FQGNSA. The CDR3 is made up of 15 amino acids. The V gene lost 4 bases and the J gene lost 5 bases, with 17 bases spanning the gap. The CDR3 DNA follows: TGTGCCAGCAGCTCCAAGCAGGGTGGGAGGGAGACCCAGTACTTC. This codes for CASSSKQGGRETQYF.

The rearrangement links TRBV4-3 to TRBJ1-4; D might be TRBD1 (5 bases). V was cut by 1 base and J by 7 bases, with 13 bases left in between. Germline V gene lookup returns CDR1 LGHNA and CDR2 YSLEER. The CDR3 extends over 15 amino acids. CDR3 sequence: CASSQGTTWGEKLFF. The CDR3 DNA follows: TGCGCCAGCAGCCAAGGGACAACCTGGGGTGAAAAACTGTTTTTT.

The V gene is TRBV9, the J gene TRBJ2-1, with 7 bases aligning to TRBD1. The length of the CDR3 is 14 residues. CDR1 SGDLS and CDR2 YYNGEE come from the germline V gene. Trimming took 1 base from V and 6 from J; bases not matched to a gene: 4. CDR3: CASSVLTGPNEQFF. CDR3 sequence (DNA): TGTGCCAGCAGCGTACTGACAGGGCCCAATGAGCAGTTCTTC.

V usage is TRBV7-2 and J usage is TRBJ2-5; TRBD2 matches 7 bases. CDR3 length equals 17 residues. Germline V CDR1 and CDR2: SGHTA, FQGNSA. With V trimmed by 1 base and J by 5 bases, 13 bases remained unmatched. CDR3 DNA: TGTGCCAGCAGCTTAGAGAGCCTAGGACTAGTGGTGGAGACCCAGTACTTC. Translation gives CASSLESLGLVVETQYF.

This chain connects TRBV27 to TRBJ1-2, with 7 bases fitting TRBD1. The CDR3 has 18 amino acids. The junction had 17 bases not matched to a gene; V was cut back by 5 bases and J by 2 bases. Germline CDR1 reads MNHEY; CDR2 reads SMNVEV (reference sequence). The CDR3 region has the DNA TGTGCCAGCAGTGCTTCCCTACCATGGACAGGACGAAACTATGGCTACACCTTC. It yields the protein CASSASLPWTGRNYGYTF.

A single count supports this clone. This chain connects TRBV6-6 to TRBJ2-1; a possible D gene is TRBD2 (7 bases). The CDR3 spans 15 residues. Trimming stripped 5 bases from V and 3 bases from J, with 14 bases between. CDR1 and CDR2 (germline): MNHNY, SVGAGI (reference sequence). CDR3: CASSDAGADYNEQFF. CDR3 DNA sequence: TGTGCCAGCAGTGATGCGGGGGCCGACTACAATGAGCAGTTCTTC.

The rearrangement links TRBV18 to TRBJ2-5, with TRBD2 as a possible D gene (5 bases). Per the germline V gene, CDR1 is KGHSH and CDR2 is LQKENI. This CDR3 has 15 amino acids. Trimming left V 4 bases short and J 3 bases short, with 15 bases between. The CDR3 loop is CASSLEGGIEETQYF. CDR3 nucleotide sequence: TGTGCCAGCTCACTAGAGGGCGGTATAGAAGAGACCCAGTACTTC.

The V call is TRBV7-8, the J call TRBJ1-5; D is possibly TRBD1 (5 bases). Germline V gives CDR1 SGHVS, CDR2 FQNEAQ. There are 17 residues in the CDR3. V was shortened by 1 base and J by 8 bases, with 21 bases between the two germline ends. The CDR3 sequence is CASSLDRRRGSKEPQHF. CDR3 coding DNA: TGTGCCAGCAGCTTAGATCGACGGAGGGGTTCAAAGGAGCCCCAGCATTTT.